This TCR beta chain emerged from a study of blood T cell repertoires in COVID-19. Assay used: immunoSEQ multiplex PCR; TCRdb lists only in-frame clones, some missing. The sample shows around 200,000 clones, about four fifths of them seen only once. This clone was counted between two and nine times. Sequenced sample: peripheral blood. The origin of this receptor is a woman aged 40 to 50 with COVID-19, enrolled during active disease.

The CDR3 DNA reads as TGCGCCAGCAGCTTCGACAGGAGCTATGGCTACACCTTC. Translated, it gives CASSFDRSYGYTF. The chain joins TRBV5-1 to TRBJ1-2, with D tentatively TRBD1 (6 bases). V was trimmed by 2 bases and J by 4 bases, leaving 9 bases between them. This CDR3 has 13 amino acids. Germline assignment: CDR1 SGHRS and CDR2 YFSETQ.